Listed below are T cell receptor beta chains from one sample, sequenced in a study of regulatory T cells in long-lasting Graves disease. TCRdb re-derived calls from the multiplex PCR reads in MiXCR, one entry per CDR3 protein. Here the sample spans about 660,000 distinct CDR3 sequences, about 32% being singletons. The source was peripheral blood mononuclear cells (PBMCs), collected when the disease was refractory, from a patient treated with antithyroid drugs. These TCRs come from a female donor with Graves disease. Each CDR3 is given with its conserved first and last residue. The D gene is left open where the match is weak. Rows give clone size only sometimes, using once, few, many, or a class for an expanded clone.

j_call clone_size v_call d_call cdr3_aa cdr3_nt
TRBJ1-4 few TRBV20-1 . CSVPQYGSEKLFF TGCAGCGTGCCCCAGTATGGAAGTGAAAAACTGTTTTTT
TRBJ1-1 once TRBV5-1 TRBD1 CASALIGGRDPFF TGCGCCAGCGCGCTAATAGGGGGCAGGGACCCTTTCTTT
TRBJ1-2 many TRBV2 . CASSERSINYGYTF TGTGCCAGCAGTGAACGCAGCATTAACTATGGCTACACCTTC
TRBJ2-4 . TRBV27 . CASKGVPKNIQYF TGTGCCAGCAAGGGGGTTCCCAAAAACATTCAGTACTTC
TRBJ1-4 many TRBV28 . CASRSQGDEKLFF TGTGCCAGCCGCTCACAGGGAGACGAAAAACTGTTTTTT
TRBJ1-2 . TRBV5-1 . CASSYGRGRGYGYTF TGCGCCAGCAGCTATGGCCGGGGACGGGGGTATGGCTACACCTTC
TRBJ2-1 . TRBV28 . CASSRVLREQFF TGTGCCAGTTCGAGGGTCCTAAGGGAGCAGTTCTTC
TRBJ1-1 . TRBV7-9 . CASSRSQGRTEAFF TGTGCCAGCAGCCGATCCCAGGGCCGAACTGAAGCTTTCTTT
TRBJ1-1 . TRBV19 . CASSISGGLEAFF TGTGCCAGTAGTATATCGGGGGGCCTCGAAGCTTTCTTT
TRBJ1-1 few TRBV7-9 TRBD1 CASSSSGTGAEAFF TGTGCCAGCAGCAGTTCCGGGACAGGGGCTGAAGCTTTCTTT
TRBJ1-1 . TRBV19 . CATRAGTTNTEAFF TGTGCCACAAGGGCCGGGACAACGAACACTGAAGCTTTCTTT
TRBJ2-3 . TRBV12-3/TRBV12-4 . CASSRLDWDTQYF TGTGCCAGCAGCCGACTAGATTGGGATACGCAGTATTTT
TRBJ2-7 few TRBV4-2 TRBD2 CASSQEPSGSSYEQYF TGTGCCAGCAGCCAAGAACCTAGCGGGAGCTCCTACGAGCAGTACTTC
TRBJ1-2 . TRBV30 . CAWSGRGARYGYTF TGTGCCTGGAGTGGGCGGGGGGCAAGATATGGCTACACCTTC
TRBJ2-4 many TRBV2 . CASSVSGAKNIQYF TGTGCCAGCAGTGTTTCGGGAGCCAAAAACATTCAGTACTTC
TRBJ2-7 once TRBV9 . CASSVALVDHEQYF TGTGCCAGCAGCGTAGCACTAGTCGACCACGAGCAGTACTTC
TRBJ2-7 . TRBV20-1 . CSARDRGTAYEQYF TGCAGTGCTAGAGATCGGGGGACAGCATACGAGCAGTACTTC
TRBJ2-5 many TRBV11-2 . CASSLGAKSETQYF TGTGCCAGCAGCCTCGGTGCGAAAAGCGAGACCCAGTACTTC
TRBJ2-5 . TRBV5-1 TRBD2 CASSFMGTSGSLETQYF TGCGCCAGCAGCTTTATGGGGACTAGCGGGAGTTTGGAGACCCAGTACTTC
TRBJ1-1 . TRBV6-1 . CASSTTTGLNTEAFF TGTGCCAGCAGTACAACGACAGGCCTGAACACTGAAGCTTTCTTT
TRBJ1-1 . TRBV5-1 . CASSTGRITEAFF TGCGCCAGCAGCACCGGACGGATCACTGAAGCTTTCTTT
TRBJ1-2 many TRBV28 . CASSGGFVYGYTF TGTGCCAGCAGTGGGGGGTTTGTCTATGGCTACACCTTC
TRBJ2-5 . TRBV19 TRBD2 CASSTTSGETQYF TGTGCCAGTAGTACTACTAGCGGAGAGACCCAGTACTTC
TRBJ2-6 . TRBV19 . CASSTTSSGANVLTF TGTGCCAGTAGTACTACCAGCTCTGGGGCCAACGTCCTGACTTTC
TRBJ1-5 . TRBV19 . CASSMEGVLNQPQHF TGTGCCAGTAGTATGGAGGGGGTCCTCAATCAGCCCCAGCATTTT
TRBJ2-7 few TRBV7-9 TRBD1 CASSLEGGQTYEQYF TGTGCCAGCAGCTTAGAAGGGGGACAGACCTACGAGCAGTACTTC
TRBJ2-7 . TRBV5-5 TRBD1 CASMTPDRGYYEQYF TGTGCCAGCATGACACCGGACAGGGGATACTACGAGCAGTACTTC
TRBJ2-5 . TRBV28 . CASTTAGQGGKTQYF TGTGCCAGCACCACGGCGGGGCAGGGCGGGAAGACCCAGTACTTC
TRBJ1-2 many TRBV28 TRBD1 CASKGQGFISGGYTF TGTGCCAGCAAAGGACAGGGGTTTATTTCGGGAGGCTACACCTTC
TRBJ1-3 once TRBV6-2/TRBV6-3 . CASTAYGGGSGNTIYF TGTGCCAGCACTGCCTACGGGGGGGGCTCTGGAAACACCATATATTTT
TRBJ1-4 many TRBV12-3/TRBV12-4 . CASSSGTGTVNEKLFF TGTGCCAGCAGTTCGGGAACCGGGACGGTGAATGAAAAACTGTTTTTT
TRBJ1-1 . TRBV27 TRBD1 CASSAGGAGTNTEAFF TGTGCCAGCAGTGCAGGGGGCGCCGGGACTAACACTGAAGCTTTCTTT
TRBJ1-5 many TRBV2 . CASSEAGRDQPQHF TGTGCCAGCAGTGAAGCTGGGCGAGATCAGCCCCAGCATTTT
TRBJ2-7 few TRBV20-1 TRBD1 CSARPRTGVTYEQYF TGCAGTGCTAGACCCCGGACAGGGGTCACCTACGAGCAGTACTTC
TRBJ1-5 few TRBV27 . CASSPRRPRGGNQPQHF TGTGCCAGCAGTCCCCGCCGGCCCCGGGGTGGCAATCAGCCCCAGCATTTT
TRBJ1-2 many TRBV12-5 . CASGSTGTYGYTF TGTGCTAGTGGTTCGACCGGGACATATGGCTACACCTTC
TRBJ1-6 once TRBV6-2/TRBV6-3 . CASSEDRFGSSPLHF TGTGCCAGCAGTGAAGACAGGTTCGGGAGTTCACCCCTCCACTTT
TRBJ2-7 few TRBV29-1 . CSASQDTPYEQYF TGCAGCGCATCACAGGACACCCCCTACGAGCAGTACTTC
TRBJ1-5 few TRBV6-6 TRBD1 CASSYSSGGVHEPQHF TGTGCCAGCAGTTACTCGTCAGGGGGAGTCCATGAGCCCCAGCATTTT
TRBJ1-4 many TRBV12-3/TRBV12-4 . CASTPGRNEKLFF TGTGCCAGCACCCCGGGTCGAAATGAAAAACTGTTTTTT
TRBJ2-1 . TRBV6-1 TRBD2 CASSDEQGLAGHNEQFF TGTGCCAGCAGTGACGAACAGGGACTAGCGGGACACAATGAGCAGTTCTTC
TRBJ1-1 many TRBV28 . CASEGPGDTEAFF TGTGCCAGCGAGGGTCCGGGGGACACTGAAGCTTTCTTT
TRBJ1-4 few TRBV6-1 . CASSQGGPNEKLFF TGTGCCAGCTCCCAGGGTGGCCCAAATGAAAAACTGTTTTTT
TRBJ1-1 . TRBV30 . CAWSPLWGNTEAFF TGTGCCTGGAGTCCCCTTTGGGGGAACACTGAAGCTTTCTTT
TRBJ1-2 . TRBV30 . CAWVALYGYTF TGTGCCTGGGTAGCCCTTTATGGCTACACCTTC
TRBJ1-5 . TRBV28 . CASRPGSPNQPQHF TGTGCCAGCAGACCCGGGAGCCCCAATCAGCCCCAGCATTTT
TRBJ2-1 . TRBV6-1 TRBD2 CASTNAGLAGNEQFF TGTGCCAGCACCAACGCTGGACTAGCGGGCAATGAGCAGTTCTTC
TRBJ1-2 few TRBV19 . CASTAGEFSGYTF TGTGCCAGTACCGCGGGGGAGTTTTCGGGCTACACCTTC
TRBJ2-7 few TRBV12-3/TRBV12-4 . CASSLKTGTAGEQYF TGTGCCAGCAGTTTAAAAACCGGGACTGCGGGCGAGCAGTACTTC
TRBJ2-5 many TRBV11-1 . CASTTYGQETQYF TGTGCCAGCACCACGTACGGCCAAGAGACCCAGTACTTC
TRBJ1-2 few TRBV5-4 TRBD1 CASTTTRDRDYGYTF TGTGCCAGCACCACGACGCGGGACAGAGACTATGGCTACACCTTC
TRBJ1-6 . TRBV15 TRBD1 CATRTDRGRNSPLHF TGTGCCACCAGGACGGACAGGGGGCGAAATTCACCCCTCCACTTT
TRBJ2-6 . TRBV12-3/TRBV12-4 . CASSFRRILSGANVLTF TGTGCCAGCAGTTTCCGCAGGATTCTCTCTGGGGCCAACGTCCTGACTTTC
TRBJ1-1 many TRBV12-3/TRBV12-4 . CASSFKQEPMAFF TGTGCCAGCAGTTTCAAACAGGAACCGATGGCTTTCTTT
TRBJ2-5 once TRBV20-1 . CSARDWASEQETQYF TGCAGTGCTAGAGATTGGGCTAGCGAGCAAGAGACCCAGTACTTC